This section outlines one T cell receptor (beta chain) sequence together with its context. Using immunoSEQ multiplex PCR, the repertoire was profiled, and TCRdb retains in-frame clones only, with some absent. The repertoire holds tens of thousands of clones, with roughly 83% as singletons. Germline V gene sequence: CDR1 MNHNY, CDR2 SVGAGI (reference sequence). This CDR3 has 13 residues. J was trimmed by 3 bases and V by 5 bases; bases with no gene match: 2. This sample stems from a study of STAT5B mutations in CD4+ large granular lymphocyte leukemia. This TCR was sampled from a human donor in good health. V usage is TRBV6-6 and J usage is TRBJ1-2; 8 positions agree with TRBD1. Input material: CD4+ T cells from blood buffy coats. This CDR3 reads CASSATGDYGYTF. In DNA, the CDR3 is TGTGCCAGCAGTGCGACAGGGGACTATGGCTACACCTTC.